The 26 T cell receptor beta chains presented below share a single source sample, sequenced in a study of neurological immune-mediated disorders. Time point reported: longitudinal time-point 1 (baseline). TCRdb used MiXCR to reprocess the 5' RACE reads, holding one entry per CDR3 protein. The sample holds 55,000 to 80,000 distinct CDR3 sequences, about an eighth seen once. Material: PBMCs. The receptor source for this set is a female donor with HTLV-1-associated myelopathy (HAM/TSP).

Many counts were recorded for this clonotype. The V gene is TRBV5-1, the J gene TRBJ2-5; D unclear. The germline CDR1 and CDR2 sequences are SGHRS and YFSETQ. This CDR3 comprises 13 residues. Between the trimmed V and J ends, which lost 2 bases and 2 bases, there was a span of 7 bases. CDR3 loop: CASSFDQQETQYF. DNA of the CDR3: TGCGCCAGCAGCTTTGACCAACAAGAGACCCAGTACTTC.

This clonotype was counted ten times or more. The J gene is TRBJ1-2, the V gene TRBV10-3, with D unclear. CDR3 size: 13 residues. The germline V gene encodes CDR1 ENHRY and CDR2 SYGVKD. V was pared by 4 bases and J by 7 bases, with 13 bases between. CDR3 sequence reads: CAISVAGLSGYTF. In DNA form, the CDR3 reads TGTGCCATCAGTGTAGCAGGCTTATCTGGCTACACCTTC.

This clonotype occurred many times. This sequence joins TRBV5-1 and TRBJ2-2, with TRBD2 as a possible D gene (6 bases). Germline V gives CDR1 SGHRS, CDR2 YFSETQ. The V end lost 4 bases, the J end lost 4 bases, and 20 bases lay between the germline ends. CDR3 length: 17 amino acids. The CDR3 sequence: CASSPRGGMGSTGELFF. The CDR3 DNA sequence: TGCGCCAGCAGCCCTCGAGGAGGGATGGGCAGCACCGGGGAGCTGTTTTTT.

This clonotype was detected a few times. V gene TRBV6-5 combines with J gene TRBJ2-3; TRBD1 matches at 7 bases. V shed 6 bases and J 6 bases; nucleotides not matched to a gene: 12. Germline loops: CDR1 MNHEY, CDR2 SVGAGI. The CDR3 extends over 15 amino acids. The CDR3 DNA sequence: TGTGCCAGCAGCAGGACAGGCGCGAGCAGGGATACGCAGTATTTT. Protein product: CASSRTGASRDTQYF.

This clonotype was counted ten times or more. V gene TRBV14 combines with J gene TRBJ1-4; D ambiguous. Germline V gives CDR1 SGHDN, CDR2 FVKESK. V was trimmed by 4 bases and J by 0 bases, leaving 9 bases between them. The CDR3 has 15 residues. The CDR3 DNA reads TGTGCCAGCAGCCGTCAGGTTACAACTAATGAAAAACTGTTTTTT. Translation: CASSRQVTTNEKLFF.

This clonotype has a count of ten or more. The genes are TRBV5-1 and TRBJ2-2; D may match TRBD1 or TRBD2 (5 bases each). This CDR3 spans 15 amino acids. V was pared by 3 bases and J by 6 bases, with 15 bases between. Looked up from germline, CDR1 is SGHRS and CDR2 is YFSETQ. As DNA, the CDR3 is TGCGCCAGCAGCTCTGGACCTAGGGGAGCCGGGGAGCTGTTTTTT. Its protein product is CASSSGPRGAGELFF.

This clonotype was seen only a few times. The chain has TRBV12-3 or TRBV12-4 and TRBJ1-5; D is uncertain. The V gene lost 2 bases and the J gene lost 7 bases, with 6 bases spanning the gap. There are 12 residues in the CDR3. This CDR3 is CASSLWGQPQHF. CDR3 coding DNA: TGTGCCAGCAGTTTATGGGGACAGCCCCAGCATTTT.

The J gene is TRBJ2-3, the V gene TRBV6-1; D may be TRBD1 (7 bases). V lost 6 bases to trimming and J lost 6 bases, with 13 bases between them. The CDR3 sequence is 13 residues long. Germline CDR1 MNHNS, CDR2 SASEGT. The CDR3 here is CASRKGAGDTQYF. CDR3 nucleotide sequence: TGTGCCAGCAGAAAGGGGGCGGGGGATACGCAGTATTTT.

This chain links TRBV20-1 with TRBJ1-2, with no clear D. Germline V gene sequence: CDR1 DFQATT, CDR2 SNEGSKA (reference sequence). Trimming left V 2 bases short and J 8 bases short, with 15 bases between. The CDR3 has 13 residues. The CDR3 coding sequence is TGCAGTGCTAGAATCGATCAGGCCCGGGGCTACACCTTC. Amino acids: CSARIDQARGYTF.

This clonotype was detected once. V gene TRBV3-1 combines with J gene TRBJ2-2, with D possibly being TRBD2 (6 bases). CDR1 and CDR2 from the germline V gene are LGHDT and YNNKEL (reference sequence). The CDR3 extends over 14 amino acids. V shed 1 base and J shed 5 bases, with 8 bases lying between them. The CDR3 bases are TGTGCCAGCAGCCAAGCGGGGGTGACCGGGGAGCTGTTTTTT. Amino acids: CASSQAGVTGELFF.

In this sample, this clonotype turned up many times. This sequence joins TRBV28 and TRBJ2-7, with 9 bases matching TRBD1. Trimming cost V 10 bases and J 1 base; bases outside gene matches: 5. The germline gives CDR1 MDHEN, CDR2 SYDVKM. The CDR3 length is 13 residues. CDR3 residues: CATKQGASYEQYF. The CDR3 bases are TGTGCCACAAAACAGGGGGCTTCCTACGAGCAGTACTTC. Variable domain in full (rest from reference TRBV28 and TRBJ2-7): DVKVTQSSRYLVKRTGEKVFLECVQDMDHENMFWYRQDPGLGLRLIYFSYDVKMKEKGDIPEGYSVSREKKERFSLILESASTNQTSMYLCATKQGASYEQYFGPGTRLTVT.

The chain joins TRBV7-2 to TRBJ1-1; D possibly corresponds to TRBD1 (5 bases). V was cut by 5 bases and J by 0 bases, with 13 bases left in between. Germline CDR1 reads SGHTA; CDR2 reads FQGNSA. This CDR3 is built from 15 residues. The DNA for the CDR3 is TGTGCCAGCAGCCGATCCGGGACGGTGAACACTGAAGCTTTCTTT. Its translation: CASSRSGTVNTEAFF.

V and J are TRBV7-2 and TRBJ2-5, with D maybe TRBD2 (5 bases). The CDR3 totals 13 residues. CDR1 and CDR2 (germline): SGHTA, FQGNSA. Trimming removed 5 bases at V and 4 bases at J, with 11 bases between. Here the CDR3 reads CASSTNGGETQYF. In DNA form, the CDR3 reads TGTGCCAGCAGCACCAACGGAGGAGAGACCCAGTACTTC.

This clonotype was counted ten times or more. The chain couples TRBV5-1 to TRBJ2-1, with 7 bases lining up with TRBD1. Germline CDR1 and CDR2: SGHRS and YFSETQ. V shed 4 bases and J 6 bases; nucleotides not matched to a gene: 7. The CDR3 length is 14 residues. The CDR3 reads CASSQQGRLNEQFF. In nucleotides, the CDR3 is TGCGCCAGCAGCCAACAGGGGAGACTCAATGAGCAGTTCTTC.

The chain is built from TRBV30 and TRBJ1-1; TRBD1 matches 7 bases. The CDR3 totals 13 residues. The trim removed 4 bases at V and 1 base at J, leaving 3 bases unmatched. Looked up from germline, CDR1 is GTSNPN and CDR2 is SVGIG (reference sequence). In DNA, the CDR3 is TGTGCCTGGACCCGGACAGGGAACACTGAAGCTTTCTTT. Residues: CAWTRTGNTEAFF.

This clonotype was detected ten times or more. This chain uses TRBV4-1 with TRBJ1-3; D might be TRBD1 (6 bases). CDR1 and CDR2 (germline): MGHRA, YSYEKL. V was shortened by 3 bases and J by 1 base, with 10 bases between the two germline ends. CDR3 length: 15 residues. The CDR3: CASSQTGLSGNTIYF. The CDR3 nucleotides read TGCGCCAGCAGCCAGACAGGTCTATCTGGAAACACCATATATTTT.

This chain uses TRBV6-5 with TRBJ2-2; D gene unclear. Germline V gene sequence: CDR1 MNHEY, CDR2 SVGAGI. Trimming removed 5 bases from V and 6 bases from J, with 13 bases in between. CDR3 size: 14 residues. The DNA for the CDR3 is TGTGCCAGCAGTACCTGGGGAAGAGCCGGGGAGCTGTTTTTT. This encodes CASSTWGRAGELFF.

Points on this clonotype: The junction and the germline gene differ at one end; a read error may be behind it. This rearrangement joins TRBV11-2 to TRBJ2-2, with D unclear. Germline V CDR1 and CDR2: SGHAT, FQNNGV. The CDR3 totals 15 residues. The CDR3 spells CAISADTRYTGELFF. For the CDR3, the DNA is TGTGCCATCAGCGCAGACACTCGTTACACCGGGGAGCTGTTTTTT.

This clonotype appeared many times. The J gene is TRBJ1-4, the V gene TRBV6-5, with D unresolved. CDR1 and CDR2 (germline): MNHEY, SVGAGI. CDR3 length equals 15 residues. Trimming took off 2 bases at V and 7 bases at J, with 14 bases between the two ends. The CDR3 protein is CASSYEGSVSEKLFF. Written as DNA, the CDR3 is TGTGCCAGCAGTTACGAGGGCTCAGTGAGTGAAAAACTGTTTTTT.

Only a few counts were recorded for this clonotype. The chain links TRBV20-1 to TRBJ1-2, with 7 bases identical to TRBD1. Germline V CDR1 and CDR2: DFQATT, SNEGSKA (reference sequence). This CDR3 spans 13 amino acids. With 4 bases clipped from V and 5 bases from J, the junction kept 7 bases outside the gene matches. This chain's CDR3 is CSAKQGTRYGYTF. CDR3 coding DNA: TGCAGTGCTAAACAGGGGACTCGGTATGGCTACACCTTC.

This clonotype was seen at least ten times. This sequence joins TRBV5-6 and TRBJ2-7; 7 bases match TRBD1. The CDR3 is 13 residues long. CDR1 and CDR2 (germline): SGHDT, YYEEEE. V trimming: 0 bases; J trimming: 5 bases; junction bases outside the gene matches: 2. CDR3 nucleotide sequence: TGTGCCAGCAGCTTGGGACAGGGACACGAGCAGTACTTC. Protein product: CASSLGQGHEQYF.

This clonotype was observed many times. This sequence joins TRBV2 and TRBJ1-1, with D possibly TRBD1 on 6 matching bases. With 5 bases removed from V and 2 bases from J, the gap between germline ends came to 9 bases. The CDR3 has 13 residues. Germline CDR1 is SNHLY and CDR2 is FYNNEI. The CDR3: CASSQTGNTEAFF. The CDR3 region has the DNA TGTGCCAGCAGTCAGACAGGAAACACTGAAGCTTTCTTT.

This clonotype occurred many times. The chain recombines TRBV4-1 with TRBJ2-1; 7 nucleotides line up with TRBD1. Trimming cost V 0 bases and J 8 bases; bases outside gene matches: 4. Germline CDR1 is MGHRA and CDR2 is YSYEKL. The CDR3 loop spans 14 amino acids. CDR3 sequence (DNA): TGCGCCAGCAGCCAAGACAGGGGGTGGGATGAGCAGTTCTTC. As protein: CASSQDRGWDEQFF.

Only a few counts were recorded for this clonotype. The CDR3 spells CSVSTGGDRNQPQHF. As DNA, the CDR3 is TGCAGCGTATCGACAGGGGGAGATCGCAATCAGCCCCAGCATTTT. The chain recombines TRBV29-1 with TRBJ1-5; 9 positions match TRBD1. With V trimmed by 6 bases and J by 2 bases, 8 bases remained unmatched. CDR1 is SQVTM and CDR2 is ANQGSEA in the germline V gene. There are 15 residues in the CDR3.

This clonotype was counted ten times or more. The DNA for the CDR3 is TGTGCCAGCAGCTTGAAGGCAGCGGGGGACCCCCCGGGGACCCAGTACTTC. Amino acids: CASSLKAAGDPPGTQYF. The J gene is TRBJ2-5, the V gene TRBV7-2, with TRBD2 matching over 8 bases. The germline gives CDR1 SGHTA, CDR2 FQGNSA. The CDR3 spans 17 residues. The trim removed 3 bases at V and 7 bases at J, leaving 16 bases unmatched.

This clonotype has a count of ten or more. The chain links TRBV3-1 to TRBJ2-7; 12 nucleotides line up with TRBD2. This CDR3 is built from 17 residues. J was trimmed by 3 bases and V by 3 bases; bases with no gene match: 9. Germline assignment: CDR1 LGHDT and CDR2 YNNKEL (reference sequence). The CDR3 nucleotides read TGTGCCAGCAGCCAGGGGGCAACTAGCGGGGGGAACTACGAGCAGTACTTC. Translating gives CASSQGATSGGNYEQYF.